The T cell receptor (beta chain) under discussion was sequenced for a study of blood T cells in healthy people across ages. The V gene lost 0 bases and the J gene lost 0 bases, with 6 bases spanning the gap. Germline loops: CDR1 SGHRS, CDR2 YFSETQ. The CDR3 runs 15 residues. The table lists this clonotype with a few counts. A sample-barcoded 5' primer and a J-beta primer mix were used in a second PCR of roughly 7 to 11 cycles. MiXCR, applied by TCRdb to the 5' RACE reads, yields one record per CDR3 protein. The sample carries hundreds of thousands of distinct CDR3 sequences, approximately 60% recorded once.

The sample was blood. The receptor was derived from a man aged 40-50 years in good health. The rearrangement links TRBV5-1 to TRBJ1-4; D remains unclear. The DNA of the CDR3 is TGCGCCAGCAGCTTGGACAGACCAACTAATGAAAAACTGTTTTTT. Translated, it gives CASSLDRPTNEKLFF.